The entry below describes one TCR beta chain. CDR3 length equals 14 residues. Trimming took off 0 bases at V and 4 bases at J, with 7 bases between the two ends. Germline V gene sequence: CDR1 LGHNA, CDR2 YSLEER. This specimen comes from a study of Tregs in tolerant kidney transplant recipients. Measured with immunoSEQ multiplex PCR; TCRdb has only the in-frame clones, and not every one. The sample holds about 110,000 clones, nearly 90% seen once. Specimen: CD4+ T cells from blood, collected before the transplant. The rearrangement uses TRBV4-3 and TRBJ1-5; unclear D gene. The sequence derives from a human donor who received a combined kidney and bone marrow transplant. The CDR3, as DNA: TGCGCCAGCAGCCAAGATGGCGGAAATCAGCCCCAGCATTTT. It specifies CASSQDGGNQPQHF.